This TCR beta chain comes out of a study of glioma-infiltrating T cells. On this clonotype: Its cognate antigen is unknown.

TCR alpha and beta CDR3 regions were amplified from RNA using iRepertoire nested multiplex PCR. One-step reverse transcription and amplification started from about 100-400 ng of tissue mRNA or PBMC total RNA. MiXCR, applied by TCRdb to the multiplex PCR reads, yields one record per CDR3 protein. The profile shows approximately 140,000 distinct CDR3 sequences, approximately 24% of them singletons. General observations from the study: Tissue-blood divergence was below expectation in non-neoplastic patients, above in gliomas. CDR3 overlap between tissue and blood was very small.

The ends were cut back, 5 bases at V and 6 bases at J, with 17 bases in the middle. The germline V gene encodes CDR1 LNHDA and CDR2 SQIVND (reference sequence). The CDR3 runs 15 residues. V is TRBV19 and J is TRBJ1-5; D ambiguous. Sequencing was done on a sample of glioma tissue, nonneoplastic brain tissue, or PBMCs (not recorded which). The clonotype was recovered from a human donor with low-grade glioma or glioblastoma, undergoing nonglioma brain surgery, or in good health (not recorded which). The CDR3 reads CASSPPPRAGQPQHF. CDR3 nucleotides: TGTGCCAGTAGTCCGCCCCCGCGAGCAGGTCAGCCCCAGCATTTT.